The next 26 T cell receptor beta chains were all read from a single sample in a study of regulatory T cells in long-lasting Graves disease. HTBI primers from iRepertoire and Arm-PCR of CDR3 regions yielded the TCR beta libraries. From the multiplex PCR reads, TCRdb called clonotypes with MiXCR, one entry per CDR3 protein. The data hold more than 350,000 distinct CDR3 sequences, with 15% observed a single time. As to time point: newly diagnosed GD, antithyroid drugs for less than 3 months. The TCR library used RNA extracted from PBMCs. These same data were also listed under a study on T cells in Graves' hyperthyroidism and ophthalmopathy.

The source was peripheral blood mononuclear cells (PBMCs), collected at new diagnosis, from a patient treated with antithyroid drugs. These TCRs come from a woman under 40 with Graves disease.

This clonotype was counted many times. The V call is TRBV28, the J call TRBJ2-7; D unclear. The CDR3 sequence is 13 residues long. Germline V gene data show CDR1 as MDHEN and CDR2 as SYDVKM. V lost 7 bases, J lost 4 bases, and 14 bases lay in between. CDR3 sequence (DNA): TGTGCCAGCACCAGACAACTTAATTACGAGCAGTACTTC. It is translated as CASTRQLNYEQYF.

This chain uses TRBV15 with TRBJ2-7; 7 bases are a match to TRBD2. The CDR3 contains 15 residues. Germline V gene sequence: CDR1 LNHNV, CDR2 YYDKDF (reference sequence). V lost 0 bases, J lost 2 bases, and 4 bases stayed unmatched. The CDR3 region is CATSRERERPYEQYF. For the CDR3, the DNA is TGTGCCACCAGCAGAGAGCGGGAGAGACCCTACGAGCAGTACTTC. Supplemented by reference TRBV15 and TRBJ2-7, the full variable domain reads DAMVIQNPRYQVTQFGKPVTLSCSQTLNHNVMYWYQQKSSQAPKLLFHYYDKDFNNEADTPDNFQSRRPNTSFCFLDIRSPGLGDTAMYLCATSRERERPYEQYFGPGTRLTVT.

There are a few counts of this clonotype. The V gene is TRBV19, the J gene TRBJ2-1, with a possible D match to TRBD1 (6 bases). The germline gives CDR1 LNHDA, CDR2 SQIVND (reference sequence). The CDR3 sequence is 16 residues long. The ends were cut back, 5 bases at V and 0 bases at J, with 14 bases in the middle. CDR3 sequence: CASSPPTGLSYNEQFF. CDR3 coding DNA: TGTGCCAGTAGTCCCCCGACAGGTCTCTCCTACAATGAGCAGTTCTTC.

This clonotype was recorded many times. The chain has TRBV5-6 and TRBJ2-4; D gene unclear. Trimming cost V 3 bases and J 10 bases, with 11 bases left between them. This CDR3 is 12 amino acids long. Germline V CDR1 and CDR2: SGHDT, YYEEEE. CDR3 sequence reads: CASSSMDGIQYF. As DNA, the CDR3 is TGTGCCAGCAGCTCGATGGACGGGATTCAGTACTTC.

The J gene is TRBJ1-2, the V gene TRBV15, with D hard to call. Germline V gene lookup returns CDR1 LNHNV and CDR2 YYDKDF (reference sequence). Trimming took off 0 bases at V and 4 bases at J, with 9 bases between the two ends. The CDR3 is 14 amino acids. The CDR3 nucleotides read TGTGCCACCAGCAGAGATCCACAGCCCTATGGCTACACCTTC. This gives the protein CATSRDPQPYGYTF.

At least ten counts were recorded for this clonotype. This chain links TRBV13 with TRBJ2-5; D possibly corresponds to TRBD1 (5 bases). V was trimmed by 2 bases and J by 2 bases, leaving 6 bases between them. This CDR3 spans 13 amino acids. CDR1 and CDR2 (germline): PRHDT, FYEKMQ (reference sequence). CDR3 sequence (DNA): TGTGCCAGCAGCTTAAGGACACAAGAGACCCAGTACTTC. It encodes CASSLRTQETQYF.

This clonotype was recorded a few times. The gene calls are TRBV28 and TRBJ1-5, with TRBD1 matching 7 bases. In germline, CDR1 is MDHEN, CDR2 SYDVKM. The CDR3 runs 15 residues. V shed 7 bases, J shed 3 bases, and the junction held 9 bases outside the gene matches. Here the CDR3 DNA reads TGTGCCAGCAAAAACCGGGACAGACCCAATCAGCCCCAGCATTTT. Its translation is CASKNRDRPNQPQHF.

This clonotype was seen more than once but under ten times. The chain is built from TRBV6-5 and TRBJ2-1, with 9 bases that match TRBD2. Germline CDR1 and CDR2: MNHEY and SVGAGI. The CDR3 totals 16 residues. The trim removed 3 bases at V and 1 base at J, leaving 4 bases unmatched. This chain's CDR3 is CASSYRREGSYNEQFF. CDR3 bases: TGTGCCAGCAGTTATCGGCGGGAGGGATCCTACAATGAGCAGTTCTTC.

The chain is built from TRBV5-6 and TRBJ1-1; a weak D match, TRBD1 (6 bases). Trimming cost V 0 bases and J 1 base, with 10 bases left between them. CDR3 length equals 15 residues. Germline V gives CDR1 SGHDT, CDR2 YYEEEE. The CDR3 DNA is TGTGCCAGCAGCTTGGCTGGACAGAAGAACACTGAAGCTTTCTTT. This translates into CASSLAGQKNTEAFF.

Comment on this clonotype: This may come from a read error, since a much larger clone is one base off. The chain is built from TRBV2 and TRBJ2-1, with D unclear. Germline V gene data show CDR1 as SNHLY and CDR2 as FYNNEI. The ends were cut back, 6 bases at V and 10 bases at J, with 19 bases in the middle. The CDR3 runs to 14 residues. The CDR3 is CASSPPMNSYEQFF. Here the CDR3 DNA reads TGTGCCAGCAGCCCCCCCATGAATTCCTACGAGCAGTTCTTC.

The CDR3 loop is CASSQAGTGRLEQYF. The CDR3 coding sequence is TGTGCCAGCAGCCAGGCAGGGACAGGGAGGCTCGAGCAGTACTTC. The rearrangement joins TRBV3-1 to TRBJ2-7; 9 bases match TRBD1. J gave up 6 bases and V 3 bases, and 9 bases lay outside the gene matches. CDR3 length equals 15 residues. Germline V gene sequence: CDR1 LGHDT, CDR2 YNNKEL (reference sequence).

This clonotype was seen only a few times. The V and J genes are TRBV4-1 and TRBJ1-5; TRBD1 is a possible D gene (5 bases). Between the trimmed V and J ends, which lost 0 bases and 3 bases, there was a span of 9 bases. Germline values: CDR1 MGHRA, CDR2 YSYEKL. The CDR3 consists of 15 residues. In DNA, the CDR3 is TGCGCCAGCAGCCAAGACGAGACAGTCAATCAGCCCCAGCATTTT. It specifies CASSQDETVNQPQHF.

This clonotype was counted at least ten times. The chain recombines TRBV20-1 with TRBJ1-1; D gene uncertain. The length of the CDR3 is 15 residues. Germline CDR1 DFQATT, CDR2 SNEGSKA (reference sequence). The V and J ends lost 2 bases and 2 bases respectively, with 15 bases between them. CDR3 loop: CSARLGYGGNTEAFF. In nucleotides, the CDR3 is TGCAGTGCTAGATTAGGGTATGGAGGAAACACTGAAGCTTTCTTT.

This clonotype was seen ten or more times. The rearrangement joins TRBV18 to TRBJ2-5; D remains unclear. The CDR3 covers 13 residues. The germline V gene has CDR1 KGHSH and CDR2 LQKENI. Trimming pared 6 bases from V and 5 bases from J, leaving 13 bases between. The CDR3 region is CASSLDQEETQYF. The CDR3 region has the DNA TGTGCCAGCTCCCTCGACCAGGAGGAGACCCAGTACTTC.

V usage is TRBV20-1 and J usage is TRBJ2-3, with 9 bases fitting TRBD2. V lost 1 base to trimming and J lost 2 bases; unmatched junction nucleotides: 4. This CDR3 has 15 amino acids. Germline CDR1 and CDR2: DFQATT and SNEGSKA (reference sequence). DNA for the CDR3: TGCAGTGCTAGAGTCGGCGGGAGGGTCACAGATACGCAGTATTTT. Translating it yields CSARVGGRVTDTQYF.

CDR3 coding DNA: TGCAGTGCTAGAGATCGGGACAGCAATTCACCCCTCCACTTT. Protein: CSARDRDSNSPLHF. This chain joins TRBV20-1 and TRBJ1-6; 7 bases align to TRBD1. The CDR3 loop spans 14 amino acids. V was pared by 0 bases and J by 7 bases, with 3 bases of the junction left unmatched. In germline, CDR1 is DFQATT, CDR2 SNEGSKA (reference sequence).

In its sample, this clonotype was seen a few times. The rearrangement uses TRBV18 and TRBJ2-3; TRBD2 matches at 10 bases. The V segment lost 3 bases and the J segment 5 bases; nucleotides outside the gene matches: 17. The CDR3 extends over 19 amino acids. Germline V CDR1 and CDR2: KGHSH, LQKENI. Here the CDR3 DNA reads TGTGCCAGCTCACCCGTCCCGGGACTAGCGTCTTCCTTGGGAGATACGCAGTATTTT. This translates into CASSPVPGLASSLGDTQYF.

This clonotype was counted many times. This rearrangement joins TRBV20-1 to TRBJ1-1, with D perhaps TRBD1 (5 bases). V was cut by 1 base and J by 6 bases, with 9 bases left in between. Germline V lookup: CDR1 DFQATT, CDR2 SNEGSKA (reference sequence). The CDR3 is made up of 12 amino acids. DNA for the CDR3: TGCAGTGCTAGAGGGGACTCCGCTGAAGCTTTCTTT. Its protein product is CSARGDSAEAFF.

This rearrangement joins TRBV5-1 to TRBJ2-7; 8 positions match TRBD1. The length of the CDR3 is 13 residues. CDR1 SGHRS and CDR2 YFSETQ come from the germline V gene. V lost 5 bases to trimming and J lost 5 bases; unmatched junction nucleotides: 6. The CDR3 protein is CASSFGQGDEQYF. The CDR3 DNA reads TGCGCCAGCAGTTTCGGACAGGGAGACGAGCAGTACTTC. The full variable domain, completed using reference TRBV5-1 and TRBJ2-7, is KAGVTQTPRYLIKTRGQQVTLSCSPISGHRSVSWYQQTPGQGLQFLFEYFSETQRNKGNFPGRFSGRQFSNSRSEMNVSTLELGDSALYLCASSFGQGDEQYFGPGTRLTVT.

The rearrangement links TRBV20-1 to TRBJ2-1, with D unclear. The V end lost 7 bases, the J end lost 6 bases, and 13 bases lay between the germline ends. Germline CDR1 reads DFQATT; CDR2 reads SNEGSKA (reference sequence). The CDR3 totals 12 residues. The CDR3 protein is CSGGRTSNEQFF. The CDR3 DNA follows: TGCAGTGGTGGCCGAACTTCCAATGAGCAGTTCTTC.

This clonotype was counted ten times or more. The V and J genes are TRBV15 and TRBJ2-5; D might be TRBD1 (5 bases). The CDR3 is 14 amino acids. Germline V gene data show CDR1 as LNHNV and CDR2 as YYDKDF (reference sequence). Trimming removed 1 base from V and 9 bases from J, with 15 bases in between. The CDR3 DNA reads as TGTGCCACCAGCAGAGCAAGACAGAGTTCTCCCCAGTACTTC. Amino acid sequence: CATSRARQSSPQYF.

This clonotype has just a few counts. V is TRBV27 and J is TRBJ1-1; possible D gene TRBD1, 5 bases. The V and J ends lost 3 bases and 8 bases respectively, with 13 bases between them. This CDR3 has 13 amino acids. Germline values: CDR1 MNHEY, CDR2 SMNVEV (reference sequence). CDR3 sequence (DNA): TGTGCCAGCAGTTTGGAAGGGGCCGCCGAAGCTTTCTTT. Protein: CASSLEGAAEAFF.

At least ten counts were recorded for this clonotype. CDR3 sequence (DNA): TGCGCCAGCAGCCCGACTAGCGGCTCTAGCACAGATACGCAGTATTTT. Amino acids: CASSPTSGSSTDTQYF. V gene TRBV5-1 combines with J gene TRBJ2-3; TRBD2 matches 9 bases. Germline V lookup: CDR1 SGHRS, CDR2 YFSETQ. After removal of 4 bases from V and 0 bases from J, the junction contained 6 bases not matched to a gene. This CDR3 comprises 16 residues. Drawing the rest from reference TRBV5-1 and TRBJ2-3, the complete variable domain is KAGVTQTPRYLIKTRGQQVTLSCSPISGHRSVSWYQQTPGQGLQFLFEYFSETQRNKGNFPGRFSGRQFSNSRSEMNVSTLELGDSALYLCASSPTSGSSTDTQYFGPGTRLTVL.

This clonotype was observed a handful of times. This chain uses TRBV30 with TRBJ2-2; 8 positions agree with TRBD1. The CDR3 spans 16 residues. The germline gives CDR1 GTSNPN, CDR2 SVGIG (reference sequence). The ends lost 3 bases at V and 9 bases at J; junction bases unmatched: 15. The CDR3 bases are TGTGCCTGGAGGAAGACAGGGGATTCTTCGGGACGGGAGCTGTTTTTT. Translated: CAWRKTGDSSGRELFF.

This clonotype was picked up many times. This chain joins TRBV4-1 and TRBJ2-7; TRBD2 agrees at 7 bases. Germline values: CDR1 MGHRA, CDR2 YSYEKL. The CDR3 contains 16 residues. The V and J ends lost 0 bases and 3 bases, in that order; junction bases with no gene match: 8. CDR3 protein: CASSQDPAGIDYEQYF. CDR3 in DNA: TGCGCCAGCAGCCAAGATCCAGCGGGAATCGACTACGAGCAGTACTTC.

This clonotype was found many times. This chain links TRBV7-9 with TRBJ2-3; 10 nucleotides agree with TRBD1. The V gene end was trimmed by 1 base and the J gene end by 4 bases; junction bases not matched to a gene: 5. Germline values: CDR1 SEHNR, CDR2 FQNEAQ (reference sequence). The CDR3 loop spans 16 amino acids. The CDR3 bases are TGTGCCAGCAGCTTAGAGACAGGGGGCGCCTCAGATACGCAGTATTTT. Translation gives CASSLETGGASDTQYF.